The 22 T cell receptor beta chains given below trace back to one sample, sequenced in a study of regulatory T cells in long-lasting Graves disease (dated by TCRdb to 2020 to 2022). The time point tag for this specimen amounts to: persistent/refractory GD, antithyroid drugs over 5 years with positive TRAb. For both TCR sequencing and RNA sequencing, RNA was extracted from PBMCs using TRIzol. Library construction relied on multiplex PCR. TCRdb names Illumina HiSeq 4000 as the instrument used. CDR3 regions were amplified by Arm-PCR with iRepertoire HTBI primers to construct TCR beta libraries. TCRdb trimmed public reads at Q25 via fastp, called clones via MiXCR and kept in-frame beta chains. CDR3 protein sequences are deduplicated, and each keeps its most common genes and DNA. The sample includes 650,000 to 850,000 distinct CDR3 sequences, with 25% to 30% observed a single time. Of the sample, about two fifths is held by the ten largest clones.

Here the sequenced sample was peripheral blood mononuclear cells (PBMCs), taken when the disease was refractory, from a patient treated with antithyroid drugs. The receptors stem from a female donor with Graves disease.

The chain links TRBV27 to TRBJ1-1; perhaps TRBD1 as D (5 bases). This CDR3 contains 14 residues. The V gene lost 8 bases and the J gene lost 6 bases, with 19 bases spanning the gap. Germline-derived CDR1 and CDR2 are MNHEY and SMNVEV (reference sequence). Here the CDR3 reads CASGPAGRFSEAFF. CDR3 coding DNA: TGTGCCAGCGGCCCCGCAGGGAGGTTCTCTGAAGCTTTCTTT.

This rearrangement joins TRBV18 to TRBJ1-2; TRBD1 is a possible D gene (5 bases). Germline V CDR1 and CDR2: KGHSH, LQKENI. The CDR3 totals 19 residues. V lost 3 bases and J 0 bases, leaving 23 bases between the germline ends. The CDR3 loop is CASSPFGLTVGVSNYGYTF. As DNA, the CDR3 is TGTGCCAGCTCACCGTTCGGACTGACCGTGGGGGTCTCTAACTATGGCTACACCTTC.

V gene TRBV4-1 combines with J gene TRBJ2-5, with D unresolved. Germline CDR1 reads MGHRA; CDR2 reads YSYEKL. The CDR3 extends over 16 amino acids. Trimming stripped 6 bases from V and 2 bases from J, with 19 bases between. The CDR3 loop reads CASSPTVNRRQETQYF. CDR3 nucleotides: TGCGCCAGCAGTCCCACCGTAAACCGGAGACAAGAGACCCAGTACTTC.

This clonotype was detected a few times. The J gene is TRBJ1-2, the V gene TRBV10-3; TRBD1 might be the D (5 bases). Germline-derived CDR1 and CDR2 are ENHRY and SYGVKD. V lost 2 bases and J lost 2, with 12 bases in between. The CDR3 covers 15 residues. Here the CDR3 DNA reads TGTGCCATCAGTGAGGGTTCGCAGGGAAACTATGGCTACACCTTC. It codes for CAISEGSQGNYGYTF.

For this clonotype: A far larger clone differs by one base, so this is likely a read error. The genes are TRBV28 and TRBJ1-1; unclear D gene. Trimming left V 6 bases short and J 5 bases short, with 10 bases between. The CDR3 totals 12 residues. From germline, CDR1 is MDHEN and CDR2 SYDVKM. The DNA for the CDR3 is TGTGCCAGCAGCTTTACGCGGACTGAAGCTTTCTTT. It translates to CASSFTRTEAFF.

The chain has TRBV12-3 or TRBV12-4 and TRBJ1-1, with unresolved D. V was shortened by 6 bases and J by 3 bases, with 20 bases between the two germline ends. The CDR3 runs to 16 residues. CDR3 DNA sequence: TGTGCCAGCAGGAGTAGCGGTCGGCGATTGGACACTGAAGCTTTCTTT. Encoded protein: CASRSSGRRLDTEAFF.

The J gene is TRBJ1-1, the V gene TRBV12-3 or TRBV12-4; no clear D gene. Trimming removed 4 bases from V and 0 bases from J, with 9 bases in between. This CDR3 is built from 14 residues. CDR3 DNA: TGTGCCAGCAGTTGGAGTAAACTGAACACTGAAGCTTTCTTT. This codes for CASSWSKLNTEAFF.

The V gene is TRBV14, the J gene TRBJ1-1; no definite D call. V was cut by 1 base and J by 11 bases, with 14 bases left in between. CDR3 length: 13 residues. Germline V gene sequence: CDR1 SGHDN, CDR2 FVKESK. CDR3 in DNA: TGTGCCAGCAGCCAAGTTGAGGGCAGTGTGGCTTTCTTT. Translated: CASSQVEGSVAFF.

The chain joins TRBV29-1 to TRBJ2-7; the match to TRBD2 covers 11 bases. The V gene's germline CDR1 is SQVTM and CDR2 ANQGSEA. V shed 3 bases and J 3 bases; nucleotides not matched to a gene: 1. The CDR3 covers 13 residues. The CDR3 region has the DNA TGCAGCGTTGACGGGACTAGCGGCTACGAGCAGTACTTC. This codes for CSVDGTSGYEQYF.

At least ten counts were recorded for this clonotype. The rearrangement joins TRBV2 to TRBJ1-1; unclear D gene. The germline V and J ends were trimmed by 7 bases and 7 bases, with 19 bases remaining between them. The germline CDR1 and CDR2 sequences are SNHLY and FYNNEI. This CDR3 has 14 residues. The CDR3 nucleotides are TGTGCCAGCAAAACGTGGGGATGGGATGGTGAAGCTTTCTTT. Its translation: CASKTWGWDGEAFF.

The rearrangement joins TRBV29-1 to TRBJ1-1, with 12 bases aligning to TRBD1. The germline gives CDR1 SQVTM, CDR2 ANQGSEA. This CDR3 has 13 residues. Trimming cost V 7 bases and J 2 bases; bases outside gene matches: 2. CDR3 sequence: CSGGTGGNTEAFF. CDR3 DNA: TGCAGCGGGGGGACAGGGGGCAACACTGAAGCTTTCTTT.

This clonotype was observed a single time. CDR3 sequence reads: CATSTVSPTEAFF. The CDR3, as DNA: TGCGCCACTTCGACAGTGTCCCCTACTGAAGCTTTCTTT. The chain joins TRBV10-2 to TRBJ1-1; weak D call: TRBD1 (5 bases). CDR1 WSHSY and CDR2 SAAADI come from the germline V gene. The V end lost 10 bases, the J end lost 5 bases, and 17 bases lay between the germline ends. The CDR3 is 13 amino acids.

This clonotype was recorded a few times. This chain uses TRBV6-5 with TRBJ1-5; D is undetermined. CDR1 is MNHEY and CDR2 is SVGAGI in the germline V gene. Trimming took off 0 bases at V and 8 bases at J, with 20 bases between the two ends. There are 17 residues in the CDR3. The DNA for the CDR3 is TGTGCCAGCAGTTACTCGCATCTCTTAACAGCTTCTGAGCCCCAGCATTTT. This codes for CASSYSHLLTASEPQHF.

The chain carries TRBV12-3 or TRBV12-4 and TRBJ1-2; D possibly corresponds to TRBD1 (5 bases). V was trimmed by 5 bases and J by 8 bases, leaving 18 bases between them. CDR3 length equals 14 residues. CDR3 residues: CASSAKGPADGYTF. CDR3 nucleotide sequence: TGTGCCAGCAGTGCCAAGGGGCCGGCGGACGGCTACACCTTC.

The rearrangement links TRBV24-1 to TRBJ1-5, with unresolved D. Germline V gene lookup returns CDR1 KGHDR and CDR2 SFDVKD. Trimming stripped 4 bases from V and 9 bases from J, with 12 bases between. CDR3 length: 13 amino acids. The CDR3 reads CATSDLDPGPQHF. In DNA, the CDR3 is TGTGCCACCAGTGACTTGGATCCGGGGCCCCAGCATTTT.

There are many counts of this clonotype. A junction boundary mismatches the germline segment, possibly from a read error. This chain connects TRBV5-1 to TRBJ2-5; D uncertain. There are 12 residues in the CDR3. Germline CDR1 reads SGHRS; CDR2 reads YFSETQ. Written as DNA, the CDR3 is TGTGCCAGCAGTCTTAGGCAAGAGACCCAGTACTTC. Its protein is CASSLRQETQYF.

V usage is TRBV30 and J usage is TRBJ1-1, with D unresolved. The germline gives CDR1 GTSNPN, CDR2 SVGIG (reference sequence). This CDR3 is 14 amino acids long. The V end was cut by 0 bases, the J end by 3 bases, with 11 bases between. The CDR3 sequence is CAWSVRGIDTEAFF. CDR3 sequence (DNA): TGTGCCTGGAGTGTACGGGGAATCGACACTGAAGCTTTCTTT.

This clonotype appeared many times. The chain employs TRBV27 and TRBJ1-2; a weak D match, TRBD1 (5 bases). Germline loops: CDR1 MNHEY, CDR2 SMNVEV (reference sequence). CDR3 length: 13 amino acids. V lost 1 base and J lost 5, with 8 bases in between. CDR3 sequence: CASSLWQGYGYTF. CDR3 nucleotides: TGTGCCAGCAGTTTATGGCAGGGATATGGCTACACCTTC.

Here the CDR3 DNA reads TGTGCCAGCAGTGAAGCGCTCCCTGGTGACACCTTC. Translation: CASSEALPGDTF. The J gene is TRBJ1-2, the V gene TRBV6-1; D gene unclear. CDR1 MNHNS and CDR2 SASEGT come from the germline V gene. This CDR3 has 12 residues. Trimming left V 0 bases short and J 12 bases short, with 11 bases between.

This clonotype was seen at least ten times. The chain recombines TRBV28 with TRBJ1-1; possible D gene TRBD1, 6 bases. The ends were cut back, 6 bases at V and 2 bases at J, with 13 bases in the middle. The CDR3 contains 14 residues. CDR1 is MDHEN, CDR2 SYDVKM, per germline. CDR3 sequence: CASRQGWGNTEAFF. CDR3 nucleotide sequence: TGTGCCAGCAGACAGGGTTGGGGCAACACTGAAGCTTTCTTT.

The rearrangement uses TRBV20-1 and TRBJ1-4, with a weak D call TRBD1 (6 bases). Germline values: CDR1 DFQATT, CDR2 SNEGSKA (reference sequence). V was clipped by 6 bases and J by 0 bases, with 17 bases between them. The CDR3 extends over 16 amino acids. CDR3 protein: CSAAGGHGATNEKLFF. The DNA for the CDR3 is TGCAGTGCAGCGGGGGGACACGGGGCAACTAATGAAAAACTGTTTTTT.

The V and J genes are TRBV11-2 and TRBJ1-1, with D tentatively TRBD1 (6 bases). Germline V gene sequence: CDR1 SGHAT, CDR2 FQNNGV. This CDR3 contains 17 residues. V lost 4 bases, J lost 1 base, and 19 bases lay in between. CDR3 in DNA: TGTGCCAGCAGCTGGGGGAGGGGGGCAACTAAGAACACTGAAGCTTTCTTT. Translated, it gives CASSWGRGATKNTEAFF.